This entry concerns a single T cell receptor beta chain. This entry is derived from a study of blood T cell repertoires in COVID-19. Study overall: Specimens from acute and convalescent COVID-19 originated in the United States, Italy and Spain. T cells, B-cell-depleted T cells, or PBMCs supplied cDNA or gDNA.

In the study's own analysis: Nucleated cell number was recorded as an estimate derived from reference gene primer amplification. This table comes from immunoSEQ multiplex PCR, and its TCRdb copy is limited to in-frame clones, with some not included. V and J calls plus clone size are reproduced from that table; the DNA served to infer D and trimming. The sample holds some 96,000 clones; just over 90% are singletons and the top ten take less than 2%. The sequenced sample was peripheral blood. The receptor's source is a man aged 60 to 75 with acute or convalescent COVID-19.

CDR3 in amino acids: CASSITGVGFSGNTIYF. The CDR3 DNA sequence: TGTGCCAGTAGTATAACAGGGGTGGGGTTCTCTGGAAACACCATATATTTT. V and J are TRBV19 and TRBJ1-3, with 7 bases lining up with TRBD1. This CDR3 spans 17 amino acids. Germline values: CDR1 LNHDA, CDR2 SQIVND (reference sequence). Trimming took 2 bases from V and 0 from J; bases not matched to a gene: 7.